The 22 T cell receptor beta chains presented below share a single source sample, sequenced in a study of human T cells and chemical hapten exposure. TCRdb independently ran MiXCR on the RACE reads; one entry per CDR3 protein. The repertoire holds 300,000 to 350,000 distinct CDR3 sequences, approximately 6.9% seen once, with around 8.4% in the top ten. Documented time point: patch test 1, 2 weeks after DPC sensitization. Treatment given: therapeutic diphenylcyclopropenone sensitization with weekly scalp DPC. Sequences were derived from whole blood, sampled in connection with sensitization to the hapten diphenylcyclopropenone (DPC). The receptors originated from a woman aged 18-29 years with alopecia areata. Some clones in this sample may be carry-over from other donors' samples.

This clonotype was seen repeatedly, ten times or more. The chain uses TRBV4-2 and TRBJ2-7, with TRBD1 identical over 11 bases. Germline assignment: CDR1 LGHNA and CDR2 YNFKEQ. Trimming cost V 1 base and J 2 bases; bases outside gene matches: 1. The CDR3 consists of 15 residues. The DNA for the CDR3 is TGTGCCAGCAGCCAAGCGGGACAGGGGGCCTACGAGCAGTACTTC. Amino acids: CASSQAGQGAYEQYF.

This clonotype showed up many times. The chain employs TRBV20-1 and TRBJ2-3, with 9 bases matching TRBD2. V lost 3 bases and J lost 2; bases outside the gene matches: 12. This CDR3 spans 17 amino acids. Germline V gene sequence: CDR1 DFQATT, CDR2 SNEGSKA (reference sequence). The CDR3 sequence is CSARMGPRLAATDTQYF. Written as DNA, the CDR3 is TGCAGTGCTAGGATGGGCCCCCGACTAGCGGCCACAGATACGCAGTATTTT.

This clonotype appeared many times. Germline and junction disagree at one end, which may indicate a read error. V and J are TRBV2 and TRBJ2-3; D is ambiguous. The CDR3 is made up of 15 amino acids. Germline lookup yields CDR1 SNHLY and CDR2 FYNNEI. The CDR3, as DNA: TGTGCCAACAGTGAAGCGCTGAGCCGCACAGATACGCAGTATTTT. Translated: CANSEALSRTDTQYF.

There are many counts of this clonotype. The chain recombines TRBV5-1 with TRBJ2-3; perhaps D is TRBD1 or TRBD2 (7 bases each). V shed 2 bases and J shed 2 bases, with 21 bases lying between them. Per germline, CDR1 SGHRS and CDR2 YFSETQ. This CDR3 comprises 18 residues. This CDR3 is CASSFSSLTGRVTDTQYF. Written as DNA, the CDR3 is TGCGCCAGCAGCTTCTCGTCACTGACAGGGAGGGTCACAGATACGCAGTATTTT.

The chain is built from TRBV29-1 and TRBJ1-5; D is undetermined. The CDR3 has 14 residues. The V gene lost 4 bases and the J gene lost 0 bases, with 10 bases spanning the gap. Germline-derived CDR1 and CDR2 are SQVTM and ANQGSEA. The chain's CDR3 is CSVVVGNSNQPQHF. The DNA of the CDR3 is TGCAGCGTTGTTGTGGGGAATAGCAATCAGCCCCAGCATTTT. The whole variable domain, remainder taken from reference TRBV29-1 and TRBJ1-5, is SAVISQKPSRDICQRGTSLTIQCQVDSQVTMMFWYRQQPGQSLTLIATANQGSEATYESGFVIDKFPISRPNLTFSTLTVSNMSPEDSSIYLCSVVVGNSNQPQHFGDGTRLSIL.

A few counts support this clonotype. The gene calls are TRBV2 and TRBJ1-1, with TRBD1 identical over 10 bases. CDR3 length: 17 amino acids. J lost 2 bases, V lost 6 bases, and 12 bases had no gene match. Germline-derived CDR1 and CDR2 are SNHLY and FYNNEI. The CDR3 DNA is TGTGCCAGCAGCCATCGGACAGGGGGAAGGAGCAACACTGAAGCTTTCTTT. Translated, it gives CASSHRTGGRSNTEAFF.

The chain joins TRBV2 to TRBJ2-2, with 9 bases aligning to TRBD2. This CDR3 comprises 16 residues. Germline lookup yields CDR1 SNHLY and CDR2 FYNNEI. The V segment lost 8 bases and the J segment 1 base; nucleotides outside the gene matches: 8. The CDR3, as DNA: TGTGCCAGCTCACGGGATAGCGGGGGGAACACCGGGGAGCTGTTTTTT. This encodes CASSRDSGGNTGELFF.

This clonotype was observed many times. Written as DNA, the CDR3 is TGTGCCAGCAGTGTCGGCCCTAGCAGGGCCAAAAACATTCAGTACTTC. Amino acid sequence: CASSVGPSRAKNIQYF. The chain couples TRBV6-1 to TRBJ2-4, with D possibly being TRBD2 (5 bases). Germline V gene lookup returns CDR1 MNHNS and CDR2 SASEGT. V dropped 4 bases and J dropped 1 base, with 14 bases sitting between them. This CDR3 is built from 16 residues.

This clonotype was detected many times. The J gene is TRBJ2-1, the V gene TRBV29-1; 7 bases are shared with TRBD2. This CDR3 contains 14 residues. With V trimmed by 3 bases and J by 5 bases, 7 bases remained unmatched. Germline V lookup: CDR1 SQVTM, CDR2 ANQGSEA. The DNA for the CDR3 is TGCAGCGTTGAGCAGCGGGGCTTCAACAATGAGCAGTTCTTC. This sequence encodes CSVEQRGFNNEQFF.

Ten or more counts support this clonotype. The genes are TRBV27 and TRBJ2-7; 8 positions agree with TRBD2. The length of the CDR3 is 18 residues. V was pared by 5 bases and J by 3 bases, with 18 bases of the junction left unmatched. Looked up from germline, CDR1 is MNHEY and CDR2 is SMNVEV (reference sequence). CDR3 in DNA: TGTGCCAGCAGTCCCCGGGGAGGGGTGCGGGGGGCCCTCTACGAGCAGTACTTC. Protein product: CASSPRGGVRGALYEQYF.

This clonotype was observed at least ten times. The chain is built from TRBV7-9 and TRBJ2-6; no firm D call. Deletions cut 5 bases from V and 0 bases from J, with 8 bases between. The CDR3 covers 15 residues. The germline V gene encodes CDR1 SEHNR and CDR2 FQNEAQ (reference sequence). The DNA for the CDR3 is TGTGCCAGCAGCGCAAGGAGCTCTGGGGCCAACGTCCTGACTTTC. This sequence encodes CASSARSSGANVLTF. The full variable domain, with the rest looked up from reference TRBV7-9 and TRBJ2-6, is DTGVSQNPRHKITKRGQNVTFRCDPISEHNRLYWYRQTLGQGPEFLTYFQNEAQLEKSRLLSDRFSAERPKGSFSTLEIQRTEQGDSAMYLCASSARSSGANVLTFGAGSRLTVL.

The sample holds many counts of this clonotype. The V call is TRBV7-9, the J call TRBJ2-1; unclear D gene. Trimming took off 2 bases at V and 2 bases at J, with 13 bases between the two ends. Germline V gene lookup returns CDR1 SEHNR and CDR2 FQNEAQ (reference sequence). This CDR3 has 16 residues. DNA for the CDR3: TGTGCCAGCAGCTTAAACAGAGGCCGTACCTACAATGAGCAGTTCTTC. Protein: CASSLNRGRTYNEQFF.

This clonotype was seen a handful of times. The junction shows a germline mismatch at one end, possibly a read error. V is TRBV7-7 and J is TRBJ2-3; TRBD2 might be the D (6 bases). The germline V gene encodes CDR1 SSHAT and CDR2 FNYEAQ (reference sequence). This CDR3 has 13 amino acids. In nucleotides, the CDR3 is TGTGCTAGCAGCTTAACGGGGGCAGATACGCAGTATTTT. It specifies CASSLTGADTQYF.

A few counts support this clonotype. The rearrangement uses TRBV7-2 and TRBJ2-7; D possibly matches TRBD1 or TRBD2 (6 bases each). Germline lookup yields CDR1 SGHTA and CDR2 FQGNSA. V lost 3 bases and J lost 3, with 15 bases in between. The CDR3 is made up of 15 amino acids. CDR3 DNA: TGTGCCAGCAGCTTCTCTGACGGGGGCGTCTACGAGCAGTACTTC. It yields the protein CASSFSDGGVYEQYF.

J is TRBJ2-5 and V is TRBV4-1, with unresolved D. Deletions cut 3 bases from V and 1 base from J, with 12 bases between. The germline gives CDR1 MGHRA, CDR2 YSYEKL. CDR3 length equals 15 residues. CDR3 coding DNA: TGCGCCAGCAGCCACATGGGCAGTTTCCAAGAGACCCAGTACTTC. Amino acid sequence: CASSHMGSFQETQYF.

This clonotype was counted only a few times. This chain connects TRBV7-6 to TRBJ1-3; maybe TRBD1 (5 bases). Trimming left V 5 bases short and J 0 bases short, with 14 bases between. The germline V gene has CDR1 SGHVS and CDR2 FNYEAQ. CDR3 size: 16 residues. The CDR3 region has the DNA TGTGCCAGCAGCCCTCAGGGACGGATCTCTGGAAACACCATATATTTT. Translating it yields CASSPQGRISGNTIYF. Full variable domain (rest looked up from reference TRBV7-6 and TRBJ1-3): GAGVSQSPRYKVTKRGQDVALRCDPISGHVSLYWYRQALGQGPEFLTYFNYEAQQDKSGLPNDRFSAERPEGSISTLTIQRTEQRDSAMYRCASSPQGRISGNTIYFGEGSWLTVV.

This clonotype was recorded many times. The chain uses TRBV2 and TRBJ2-7; D uncertain. Trimming removed 8 bases at V and 0 bases at J, with 8 bases between. The V gene's germline CDR1 is SNHLY and CDR2 FYNNEI. The CDR3 covers 12 residues. The CDR3 sequence is CASEPSSYEQYF. The DNA of the CDR3 is TGTGCCAGCGAGCCCAGCTCCTACGAGCAGTACTTC.

This clonotype was observed a few times. The CDR3 is CSARGYGESTDTQYF. CDR3 bases: TGCAGTGCTAGAGGTTACGGTGAAAGCACAGATACGCAGTATTTT. The chain has TRBV20-1 and TRBJ2-3; D ambiguous. The germline V gene encodes CDR1 DFQATT and CDR2 SNEGSKA (reference sequence). The CDR3 runs 15 residues. V lost 1 base and J 0 bases, leaving 11 bases between the germline ends.

This clonotype was detected ten times or more. This chain joins TRBV5-6 and TRBJ1-1; no clear D. Trimming took 5 bases from V and 0 from J, leaving 11 bases between them. Germline V lookup: CDR1 SGHDT, CDR2 YYEEEE. This CDR3 has 14 amino acids. The CDR3 DNA is TGTGCCAGCAGGGCTGAGAGGGTGAACACTGAAGCTTTCTTT. This translates into CASRAERVNTEAFF.

V usage is TRBV18 and J usage is TRBJ2-7, with D unclear. CDR1 and CDR2 (germline): KGHSH, LQKENI. The length of the CDR3 is 12 residues. V shed 1 base and J shed 6 bases, with 7 bases lying between them. The CDR3 loop is CASSPRGLEQYF. CDR3 DNA: TGTGCCAGCTCACCACGGGGTCTCGAGCAGTACTTC.

There are many counts of this clonotype. This chain links TRBV12-3 or TRBV12-4 with TRBJ2-7, with D possibly being TRBD1 or TRBD2 (5 bases each). This CDR3 is 16 amino acids long. V lost 3 bases and J 3 bases, leaving 18 bases between the germline ends. CDR3 sequence (DNA): TGTGCCAGCAGTTTTATGCTGGGGAGAAGGGGCTACGAGCAGTACTTC. It translates to CASSFMLGRRGYEQYF.

The chain couples TRBV28 to TRBJ2-5; D unresolved. The CDR3 is made up of 13 amino acids. V was trimmed by 7 bases and J by 5 bases, leaving 14 bases between them. CDR1 and CDR2 from the germline V gene are MDHEN and SYDVKM. DNA of the CDR3: TGTGCCAGCACCCCGACCGGGCCCGAGACCCAGTACTTC. Encoded protein: CASTPTGPETQYF. Complete variable domain (other parts from reference TRBV28 and TRBJ2-5): DVKVTQSSRYLVKRTGEKVFLECVQDMDHENMFWYRQDPGLGLRLIYFSYDVKMKEKGDIPEGYSVSREKKERFSLILESASTNQTSMYLCASTPTGPETQYFGPGTRLLVL.